This T cell receptor beta chain was recorded in a study of blood T cell repertoires in COVID-19. In the study overall: Whether acute or convalescent, the COVID-19 samples came from the United States, Italy and Spain.

Per the authors' pipeline: Reference gene primer amplification in the assay estimated nucleated cell counts. Some clones are missing from TCRdb's copy, which holds only in-frame ones; the method was immunoSEQ multiplex PCR. That table is the source of V, J and clone size, and D and trimming were worked out from the DNA. Among 100,000 to 150,000 clones listed, roughly 80% were seen once. Trimming at V came to 5 bases and at J to 1 base, leaving 3 bases not matched to a gene. The CDR3 loop spans 14 amino acids. Looked up from germline, CDR1 is MNHEY and CDR2 is SMNVEV (reference sequence). This chain connects TRBV27 to TRBJ2-3; TRBD1 aligns across 7 bases. The source is a man aged 50 to 59 with acute or convalescent COVID-19. The sequenced material came from peripheral blood. CDR3 loop: CASSPGQGTDTQYF. CDR3 nucleotides: TGTGCCAGCAGTCCCGGACAGGGCACAGATACGCAGTATTTT.